Presented here are 30 T cell receptor beta chains from one specimen sequenced in a study of Ad26.COV2.S vaccination and SARS-CoV-2 variants listed by TCRdb under 2021. The method was the immunoSEQ multiplex PCR assay. TCRdb holds this immuneACCESS table with in-frame rearrangements only. Some clones are missing; in checked studies, unresolved V genes explain under half, and the rest has no known cause. This sample holds roughly 450,000 clones; 75% to 95% were observed only once. The top ten clonotypes cover less than 15% of the sample. What the treatment or condition label conveys for this sample: approximately 18 received Ad26.COV2.S at low or high dose, single or two shots; roughly five received placebo; per-sample allocation not given. Repertoires of vaccine and placebo recipients were sequenced from samples collected on day 63 after the first injection. Sequenced here: peripheral blood, sampled in a trial of Ad26.COV2.S vaccine versus placebo. Receptors originate from a person aged 18-60 years who received the Ad26.COV2.S COVID-19 vaccine or a placebo.

The rearrangement links TRBV7-2 to TRBJ1-5; D is perhaps TRBD1 (6 bases). Trimming removed 5 bases from V and 5 bases from J, with 13 bases in between. This CDR3 has 14 amino acids. Germline V gene sequence: CDR1 SGHTA, CDR2 FQGNSA. CDR3 nucleotide sequence: TGTGCCAGCAGCCCCCAATCAGGGGATCAGCCCCAGCATTTT. Its translation: CASSPQSGDQPQHF. The complete variable domain, with remaining parts taken from reference TRBV7-2 and TRBJ1-5, reads GAGVSQSPSNKVTEKGKDVELRCDPISGHTALYWYRQSLGQGLEFLIYFQGNSAPDKSGLPSDRFSAERTGGSVSTLTIQRTQQEDSAVYLCASSPQSGDQPQHFGDGTRLSIL.

The chain carries TRBV7-6 and TRBJ2-7; 9 nucleotides match TRBD1. With 5 bases clipped from V and 0 bases from J, the junction kept 5 bases outside the gene matches. This CDR3 region has 15 residues. From germline, CDR1 is SGHVS and CDR2 FNYEAQ. CDR3 sequence reads: CASSSGQGISYEQYF. The CDR3 region has the DNA TGTGCCAGCAGCAGCGGACAGGGGATCTCCTACGAGCAGTACTTC.

The rearrangement joins TRBV6-5 to TRBJ2-3; the D call may be TRBD1 or TRBD2 (5 bases each). V lost 7 bases, J lost 2 bases, and 16 bases lay in between. Germline V gene sequence: CDR1 MNHEY, CDR2 SVGAGI. The CDR3 has 15 amino acids. CDR3 sequence (DNA): TGTGCCAGCACTAGGGACCCAGGCCACACAGATACGCAGTATTTT. The encoded protein is CASTRDPGHTDTQYF.

For this clone: Different DNA sequences within this sample yield the same CDR3. The J gene is TRBJ2-7, the V gene TRBV5-1, with 9 bases matching TRBD1. From germline, CDR1 is SGHRS and CDR2 YFSETQ. V dropped 4 bases and J dropped 2; count of bases not matched to a gene: 4. The CDR3 is 14 residues long. The CDR3 DNA follows: TGCGCCAGCAGCCCCGGGACAGGGACCTACGAGCAGTACTTC. This encodes CASSPGTGTYEQYF.

The chain uses TRBV7-7 and TRBJ2-5, with D perhaps TRBD2 (6 bases). Germline CDR1 is SSHAT and CDR2 is FNYEAQ (reference sequence). V was trimmed by 2 bases and J by 2 bases, leaving 12 bases between them. The CDR3 sequence is 15 residues long. CDR3 bases: TGTGCCAGCAGCTTAACTGGGAGGCGACAAGAGACCCAGTACTTC. This sequence encodes CASSLTGRRQETQYF.

This clone appeared once. The chain couples TRBV6-2 or TRBV6-3 to TRBJ2-3, with 15 bases fitting TRBD2. V lost 4 bases to trimming and J lost 3 bases; unmatched junction nucleotides: 5. The CDR3 has 17 amino acids. Looked up from germline, CDR1 is MNHEY and CDR2 is SVGEGT. Written as DNA, the CDR3 is TGTGCCAGCAGTTCCATCGGACTAGCGGGAGGGACAGATACGCAGTATTTT. Amino acid sequence: CASSSIGLAGGTDTQYF.

The chain couples TRBV11-2 to TRBJ2-7; TRBD1 might be the D (6 bases). The V gene's germline CDR1 is SGHAT and CDR2 FQNNGV. The CDR3 loop spans 14 amino acids. V was cut by 4 bases and J by 8 bases, with 18 bases left in between. The chain's CDR3 is CASSSQNSGVKQYF. CDR3 bases: TGTGCCAGCAGCTCCCAAAACTCAGGGGTTAAGCAGTACTTC.

V and J are TRBV9 and TRBJ2-7; TRBD2 matches at 8 bases. Germline V gene lookup returns CDR1 SGDLS and CDR2 YYNGEE. V lost 0 bases to trimming and J lost 6 bases; unmatched junction nucleotides: 11. The CDR3 sequence is 16 residues long. This CDR3 reads CASSVAASGSLFEQYF. CDR3 DNA: TGTGCCAGCAGCGTAGCCGCCAGCGGGAGTTTATTCGAGCAGTACTTC.

This chain joins TRBV27 and TRBJ2-7; 7 nucleotides line up with TRBD2. This CDR3 comprises 16 residues. Germline assignment: CDR1 MNHEY and CDR2 SMNVEV (reference sequence). Trimming removed 8 bases from V and 2 bases from J; junction bases left unmatched: 15. The CDR3 DNA reads as TGTGCCAGCTTCTATTCTAGGCCTAGCGGAGCCTACGAGCAGTACTTC. Protein: CASFYSRPSGAYEQYF.

The chain carries TRBV4-2 and TRBJ1-5; D is possibly TRBD1 (5 bases). The CDR3 totals 15 residues. Germline values: CDR1 LGHNA, CDR2 YNFKEQ. V was clipped by 2 bases and J by 5 bases, with 13 bases between them. This CDR3 is CASSQRGTPDQPQHF. CDR3 DNA: TGTGCCAGCAGCCAAAGGGGAACACCCGATCAGCCCCAGCATTTT.

This rearrangement joins TRBV10-1 to TRBJ2-5, with 9 nucleotides matching TRBD2. Germline CDR1 and CDR2: WNHNN and SYGVQD (reference sequence). V lost 1 base, J lost 2 bases, and 5 bases stayed unmatched. This CDR3 is built from 16 residues. CDR3 DNA sequence: TGCGCCAGCAGTGAGTGGCGGGAGGGGGGGCAAGAGACCCAGTACTTC. Its protein is CASSEWREGGQETQYF.

V and J are TRBV15 and TRBJ2-1, with 8 bases that match TRBD2. V was pared by 5 bases and J by 8 bases, with 8 bases of the junction left unmatched. Germline loops: CDR1 LNHNV, CDR2 YYDKDF (reference sequence). This CDR3 is built from 14 residues. The CDR3 DNA follows: TGTGCCACCAGCGTAAAGCGGGAGATCGATGAGCAGTTCTTC. This gives the protein CATSVKREIDEQFF.

The rearrangement links TRBV29-1 to TRBJ2-5; tentatively, D is TRBD1 (5 bases). Trimming took off 5 bases at V and 2 bases at J, with 21 bases between the two ends. Germline loops: CDR1 SQVTM, CDR2 ANQGSEA. This CDR3 comprises 16 residues. For the CDR3, the DNA is TGCAGCGTTAAAGGGGTGGGCGCCAACTCACAAGAGACCCAGTACTTC. It codes for CSVKGVGANSQETQYF.

This chain uses TRBV12-3 or TRBV12-4 with TRBJ1-1; D possibly corresponds to TRBD1 (5 bases). V lost 3 bases to trimming and J lost 5 bases, with 10 bases between them. This CDR3 region has 13 residues. CDR3 coding DNA: TGTGCCAGCAGTTTGAGGGGCGGTACTGAAGCTTTCTTT. Translating gives CASSLRGGTEAFF.

The chain couples TRBV9 to TRBJ2-5, with unresolved D. The CDR3 spans 12 residues. Germline lookup yields CDR1 SGDLS and CDR2 YYNGEE. Trimming removed 3 bases at V and 4 bases at J, with 7 bases between. CDR3 coding DNA: TGTGCCAGCAGCGGACTCCTAGAGACCCAGTACTTC. This codes for CASSGLLETQYF.

The genes are TRBV5-4 and TRBJ2-7; the match to TRBD1 covers 10 bases. The CDR3 contains 15 residues. Germline CDR1 is SGHNT and CDR2 is YYREEE (reference sequence). V gave up 4 bases and J gave up 2 bases; unmatched junction bases: 6. The CDR3 DNA is TGTGCCAGCAGCCAATCGACAGGGGGCGCCTACGAGCAGTACTTC. Amino acid sequence: CASSQSTGGAYEQYF.

This chain joins TRBV24-1 and TRBJ2-5; D might be TRBD1 (5 bases). This CDR3 contains 14 residues. With 3 bases removed from V and 4 bases from J, the gap between germline ends came to 11 bases. Germline CDR1 is KGHDR and CDR2 is SFDVKD. As DNA, the CDR3 is TGTGCCACCAGTGATGGACGGACACTAGAGACCCAGTACTTC. Protein product: CATSDGRTLETQYF.

The chain carries TRBV2 and TRBJ2-7; D is uncertain. Trimming shortened V by 3 bases and J by 2 bases, and 8 bases separated the two germline ends. This CDR3 has 13 amino acids. The V gene's germline CDR1 is SNHLY and CDR2 FYNNEI. The CDR3 loop is CASSESHTYEQYF. DNA for the CDR3: TGTGCCAGCAGTGAGTCACACACCTACGAGCAGTACTTC. Supplemented by reference TRBV2 and TRBJ2-7, the full variable domain reads EPEVTQTPSHQVTQMGQEVILRCVPISNHLYFYWYRQILGQKVEFLVSFYNNEISEKSEIFDDQFSVERPDGSNFTLKIRSTKLEDSAMYFCASSESHTYEQYFGPGTRLTVT.

This clone was observed once. The chain recombines TRBV19 with TRBJ2-2; the match to TRBD2 covers 8 bases. Germline loops: CDR1 LNHDA, CDR2 SQIVND (reference sequence). V shed 4 bases and J 6 bases; nucleotides not matched to a gene: 10. The CDR3 has 16 residues. CDR3 in DNA: TGTGCCAGTAGTACCCGGACTAGCCCCGGGGCCGGGGAGCTGTTTTTT. Translated: CASSTRTSPGAGELFF.

This clone was recorded only once. This rearrangement joins TRBV3-1 (or the pseudogene TRBV3-2) to TRBJ2-4, with 8 bases lining up with TRBD1. The CDR3 extends over 16 amino acids. Germline V gene sequence: CDR1 LGHDT, CDR2 YNNKEL (reference sequence). V lost 4 bases, J lost 0 bases, and 5 bases stayed unmatched. The CDR3 loop is CASSPPGGLAKNIQYF. Written as DNA, the CDR3 is TGTGCCAGCAGCCCCCCAGGGGGCTTAGCCAAAAACATTCAGTACTTC.

The chain links TRBV19 to TRBJ1-3; no clear D. Germline V gene lookup returns CDR1 LNHDA and CDR2 SQIVND (reference sequence). V was pared by 3 bases and J by 0 bases, with 15 bases between. This CDR3 contains 17 residues. The CDR3 sequence: CASSIFSGGSSGNTIYF. For the CDR3, the DNA is TGTGCCAGTAGTATCTTCTCGGGCGGGAGCTCTGGAAACACCATATATTTT.

The chain couples TRBV2 to TRBJ1-5; a weak D match, TRBD1 (6 bases). The germline V gene has CDR1 SNHLY and CDR2 FYNNEI. The germline V and J ends were trimmed by 2 bases and 0 bases, with 11 bases remaining between them. This CDR3 contains 16 residues. CDR3 nucleotides: TGTGCCAGCAGTGAATGGACAGCTCATAGCAATCAGCCCCAGCATTTT. Translating gives CASSEWTAHSNQPQHF. The full variable domain, rest sourced from reference TRBV2 and TRBJ1-5, is EPEVTQTPSHQVTQMGQEVILRCVPISNHLYFYWYRQILGQKVEFLVSFYNNEISEKSEIFDDQFSVERPDGSNFTLKIRSTKLEDSAMYFCASSEWTAHSNQPQHFGDGTRLSIL.

The genes are TRBV14 and TRBJ2-1, with TRBD1 matching over 7 bases. The CDR3 consists of 12 residues. V lost 3 bases to trimming and J lost 9 bases; unmatched junction nucleotides: 2. Germline V gives CDR1 SGHDN, CDR2 FVKESK. The CDR3 DNA reads TGTGCCAGCAGCCAGACAGGGATTGAGCAGTTCTTC. This encodes CASSQTGIEQFF.

The chain links TRBV6-1 to TRBJ2-7, with unresolved D. The CDR3 length is 13 residues. Trimming pared 8 bases from V and 3 bases from J, leaving 14 bases between. CDR1 and CDR2 (germline): MNHNS, SASEGT. Written as DNA, the CDR3 is TGTGCCAGCTCGCGCCAGGAGCACTACGAGCAGTACTTC. Protein: CASSRQEHYEQYF.

Only a few counts were recorded for this clone. The chain has TRBV9 and TRBJ1-6, with 9 bases matching TRBD1. V shed 3 bases and J 11 bases; nucleotides not matched to a gene: 3. The CDR3 length is 13 residues. From germline, CDR1 is SGDLS and CDR2 YYNGEE. The CDR3 spells CASSGQGDPPLHF. CDR3 nucleotides: TGTGCCAGCAGCGGACAGGGGGATCCACCCCTCCACTTT.

This chain joins TRBV19 and TRBJ1-5, with D perhaps TRBD1 (6 bases). V lost 4 bases and J lost 0, with 16 bases in between. CDR1 is LNHDA, CDR2 SQIVND, per germline (reference sequence). The CDR3 totals 17 residues. Here the CDR3 DNA reads TGTGCCAGTAGTAAATCGGGGGGGCGAAATAGCAATCAGCCCCAGCATTTT. Protein: CASSKSGGRNSNQPQHF.

The rearrangement links TRBV7-9 to TRBJ2-5; the match to TRBD1 covers 12 bases. The CDR3 is made up of 16 amino acids. Germline V gives CDR1 SEHNR, CDR2 FQNEAQ (reference sequence). Trimming removed 4 bases from V and 5 bases from J; junction bases left unmatched: 8. The CDR3, as DNA: TGTGCCAGCAGCTCCGTCGGGACAGGGGGCCATGAGACCCAGTACTTC. It codes for CASSSVGTGGHETQYF.

The V gene is TRBV29-1, the J gene TRBJ1-1; 8 nucleotides match TRBD1. This CDR3 is 12 amino acids long. V shed 1 base and J 7 bases; nucleotides not matched to a gene: 2. CDR1 is SQVTM, CDR2 ANQGSEA, per germline. CDR3 sequence (DNA): TGCAGCGTTGAAGTCGGACAGGGTGAAGCTTTCTTT. It specifies CSVEVGQGEAFF.

The V gene is TRBV30, the J gene TRBJ1-6, with D uncertain. From germline, CDR1 is GTSNPN and CDR2 SVGIG (reference sequence). Deletions cut 4 bases from V and 5 bases from J, with 9 bases between. The CDR3 is 13 amino acids. CDR3 in amino acids: CAWNSPNNSPLHF. The DNA of the CDR3 is TGTGCCTGGAACTCCCCCAATAATTCACCCCTCCACTTT.

This rearrangement joins TRBV7-2 to TRBJ2-7; weak D call: TRBD2 (5 bases). This CDR3 is built from 13 residues. Trimming took off 4 bases at V and 3 bases at J, with 10 bases between the two ends. Germline CDR1 reads SGHTA; CDR2 reads FQGNSA. CDR3: CASSSTSLYEQYF. The DNA for the CDR3 is TGTGCCAGCAGCTCAACTAGTCTCTACGAGCAGTACTTC.